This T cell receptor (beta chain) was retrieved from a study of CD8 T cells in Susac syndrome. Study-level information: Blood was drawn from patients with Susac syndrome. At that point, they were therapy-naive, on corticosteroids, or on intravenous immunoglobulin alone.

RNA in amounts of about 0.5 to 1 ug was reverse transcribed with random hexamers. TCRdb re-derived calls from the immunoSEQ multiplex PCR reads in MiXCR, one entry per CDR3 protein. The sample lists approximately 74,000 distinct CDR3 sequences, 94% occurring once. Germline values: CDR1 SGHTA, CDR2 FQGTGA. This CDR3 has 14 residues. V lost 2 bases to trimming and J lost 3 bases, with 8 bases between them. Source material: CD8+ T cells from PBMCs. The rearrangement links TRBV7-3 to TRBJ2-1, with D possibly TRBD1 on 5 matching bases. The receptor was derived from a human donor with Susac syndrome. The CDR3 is CASSLQGNYNEQFF. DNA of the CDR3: TGTGCCAGCAGCTTACAGGGAAACTACAATGAGCAGTTCTTC.